Shown below are 21 T cell receptor beta chains from a single sample sequenced in a study of blood T cell repertoires in COVID-19. TCRdb's table, derived via immunoSEQ multiplex PCR, lists solely in-frame clones and lacks some. The sample records about 110,000 clones, approximately 90% being singletons. Sequenced input: peripheral blood. These receptors all come from a woman in her 30s with acute or convalescent COVID-19.

The chain couples TRBV7-9 to TRBJ1-2; no clear D. Germline V gene lookup returns CDR1 SEHNR and CDR2 FQNEAQ (reference sequence). V shed 5 bases and J shed 14 bases, with 6 bases lying between them. There are 8 residues in the CDR3. CDR3 sequence: CASSPGTF. The CDR3 DNA reads TGTGCCAGCAGCCCCGGGACCTTC. Drawing the rest from reference TRBV7-9 and TRBJ1-2, the complete variable domain is DTGVSQNPRHKITKRGQNVTFRCDPISEHNRLYWYRQTLGQGPEFLTYFQNEAQLEKSRLLSDRFSAERPKGSFSTLEIQRTEQGDSAMYLCASSPGTFGSGTRLTVV.

For the CDR3, the DNA is TGTGCCAGCAGCCAAGGACTACTGGACCTAAGCTCTGGAAACACCATATATTTT. Amino acid sequence: CASSQGLLDLSSGNTIYF. The chain joins TRBV3-1 (or the pseudogene TRBV3-2) to TRBJ1-3; the D is unclear. This CDR3 comprises 18 residues. Germline CDR1 reads LGHDT; CDR2 reads YNNKEL (reference sequence). V lost 1 base and J lost 0, with 16 bases in between.

J is TRBJ1-2 and V is TRBV2, with TRBD1 matching 9 bases. The CDR3 loop spans 14 amino acids. Germline assignment: CDR1 SNHLY and CDR2 FYNNEI. J gave up 6 bases and V 4 bases, and 6 bases lay outside the gene matches. CDR3 sequence: CASSGTGAGDGYTF. CDR3 DNA sequence: TGTGCCAGCAGTGGGACAGGGGCGGGGGATGGCTACACCTTC.

The chain combines TRBV5-1 with TRBJ1-1; 7 positions agree with TRBD1. The length of the CDR3 is 14 residues. Per germline, CDR1 SGHRS and CDR2 YFSETQ. V lost 3 bases, J lost 1 base, and 3 bases stayed unmatched. CDR3 in DNA: TGCGCCAGCAGCTACGGACAGGAGAACACTGAAGCTTTCTTT. Its translation is CASSYGQENTEAFF.

CDR3 coding DNA: TGTGCCAGCAGCCAAGGACAGGGGTTCACCGGGGAGCTGTTTTTT. It yields the protein CASSQGQGFTGELFF. The chain joins TRBV7-9 to TRBJ2-2, with TRBD1 matching over 9 bases. Germline V CDR1 and CDR2: SEHNR, FQNEAQ (reference sequence). V gave up 5 bases and J gave up 4 bases; unmatched junction bases: 5. The CDR3 extends over 15 amino acids.

The chain has TRBV7-2 and TRBJ2-7, with 12 bases lining up with TRBD2. The CDR3 consists of 16 residues. V lost 4 bases and J lost 4; bases outside the gene matches: 8. The V gene's germline CDR1 is SGHTA and CDR2 FQGNSA. The CDR3 region has the DNA TGTGCCAGCAGCTCCCGGACTAGCGGGAATAGGTACGAGCAGTACTTC. This translates into CASSSRTSGNRYEQYF.

The gene calls are TRBV6-5 and TRBJ1-1; TRBD1 matches at 7 bases. Looked up from germline, CDR1 is MNHEY and CDR2 is SVGAGI. J was trimmed by 2 bases and V by 7 bases; bases with no gene match: 4. The CDR3 loop spans 13 amino acids. The CDR3 sequence is CASKEGANTEAFF. CDR3 sequence (DNA): TGTGCCAGCAAGGAGGGGGCCAACACTGAAGCTTTCTTT.

The chain couples TRBV29-1 to TRBJ1-2; a weak D match, TRBD1 (5 bases). CDR1 is SQVTM and CDR2 is ANQGSEA in the germline V gene. The ends were cut back, 7 bases at V and 0 bases at J, with 6 bases in the middle. The CDR3 totals 11 residues. Here the CDR3 DNA reads TGCAGCGGACAGTCTAACTATGGCTACACCTTC. Translation: CSGQSNYGYTF.

This rearrangement joins TRBV28 to TRBJ2-7; D is possibly TRBD1 (6 bases). This CDR3 comprises 19 residues. Per germline, CDR1 MDHEN and CDR2 SYDVKM. Between the trimmed V and J ends, which lost 1 base and 1 base, there was a span of 23 bases. The CDR3: CASSLSSGPHRERSYEQYF. CDR3 coding DNA: TGTGCCAGCAGTTTATCCTCGGGCCCACACAGGGAAAGGTCCTACGAGCAGTACTTC.

The genes are TRBV3-1 (or the pseudogene TRBV3-2) and TRBJ1-1; D is uncertain. CDR1 is LGHDT, CDR2 YNNKEL, per germline (reference sequence). Deletions cut 2 bases from V and 1 base from J, with 8 bases between. This CDR3 contains 14 residues. CDR3 bases: TGTGCCAGCAGCCAACCGTCAGGGAACACTGAAGCTTTCTTT. This codes for CASSQPSGNTEAFF.

This clone appeared once. In nucleotides, the CDR3 is TGTGCCAGCAGGAGGGACAGGGGAGCCACTGAAGCTTTCTTT. Protein: CASRRDRGATEAFF. The V call is TRBV2, the J call TRBJ1-1; 10 bases agree with TRBD1. Germline CDR1 SNHLY, CDR2 FYNNEI. The CDR3 length is 14 residues. V dropped 6 bases and J dropped 4; count of bases not matched to a gene: 5.

The rearrangement uses TRBV28 and TRBJ2-7; a possible D gene is TRBD1 (5 bases). Trimming pared 2 bases from V and 12 bases from J, leaving 14 bases between. Germline CDR1 reads MDHEN; CDR2 reads SYDVKM. CDR3 length: 12 residues. The CDR3 DNA sequence: TGTGCCAGCAGTTTAGAGCCAGGGTTCGCGTACTTC. This encodes CASSLEPGFAYF.

The V gene is TRBV18, the J gene TRBJ1-4; maybe TRBD1 (6 bases). The germline gives CDR1 KGHSH, CDR2 LQKENI. CDR3 length: 14 amino acids. With 3 bases removed from V and 8 bases from J, the gap between germline ends came to 13 bases. CDR3 amino acids: CASSPNRGGEKLFF. The CDR3 nucleotides read TGTGCCAGCTCACCTAATCGCGGGGGCGAAAAACTGTTTTTT.

CDR3 protein: CASRQDRVRYSPLHF. DNA for the CDR3: TGTGCCAGCAGACAGGACAGGGTGAGGTATTCACCCCTCCACTTT. The chain recombines TRBV27 with TRBJ1-6, with TRBD1 matching 8 bases. The germline V gene encodes CDR1 MNHEY and CDR2 SMNVEV (reference sequence). This CDR3 region has 15 residues. J was trimmed by 8 bases and V by 6 bases; bases with no gene match: 9.

CDR3 DNA sequence: TGCGCCAGCAGCTTGGGGGGCGGGAGATCCTCGAATGAGCAGTTCTTC. Amino acid sequence: CASSLGGGRSSNEQFF. The rearrangement links TRBV5-1 to TRBJ2-1, with 7 positions matching TRBD2. The V gene's germline CDR1 is SGHRS and CDR2 YFSETQ. V was pared by 0 bases and J by 7 bases, with 10 bases of the junction left unmatched. This CDR3 region has 16 residues.

J is TRBJ1-1 and V is TRBV5-1, with 7 nucleotides matching TRBD1. The germline V gene has CDR1 SGHRS and CDR2 YFSETQ. There are 15 residues in the CDR3. Germline trimming cut 4 bases from V and 4 bases from J; bases unmatched to any gene: 10. CDR3 DNA: TGCGCCAGCAGCCCCAGACAGGGAAGGGGCACTGAAGCTTTCTTT. Protein: CASSPRQGRGTEAFF.

The chain joins TRBV19 to TRBJ2-4; possible D gene TRBD2, 5 bases. V shed 3 bases and J shed 1 base, with 13 bases lying between them. Per the germline V gene, CDR1 is LNHDA and CDR2 is SQIVND (reference sequence). CDR3 length: 16 amino acids. CDR3 DNA: TGTGCCAGTAGTATGGGAGCCGGAGAGGCCAAAAACATTCAGTACTTC. Protein: CASSMGAGEAKNIQYF.

The chain has TRBV16 and TRBJ2-3; D remains ambiguous. The CDR3 length is 16 residues. The V end lost 0 bases, the J end lost 0 bases, and 10 bases lay between the germline ends. Per germline, CDR1 KGHSY and CDR2 FQNENV. The CDR3 nucleotides read TGTGCCAGCAGCCAATCAAGAGCGTTAAGCACAGATACGCAGTATTTT. Translating it yields CASSQSRALSTDTQYF.

This clone was seen a few times. The chain employs TRBV7-9 and TRBJ2-7; D perhaps matches TRBD1 (6 bases). Germline CDR1 reads SEHNR; CDR2 reads FQNEAQ (reference sequence). This CDR3 spans 14 amino acids. Trimming cost V 4 bases and J 2 bases, with 12 bases left between them. The DNA for the CDR3 is TGTGCCAGCAGCTCCCGGGGACATCCCTACGAGCAGTACTTC. The encoded protein is CASSSRGHPYEQYF.

The V gene is TRBV12-3 or TRBV12-4, the J gene TRBJ2-1, with D perhaps matching TRBD2 (5 bases). Trimming took 11 bases from V and 7 from J, leaving 15 bases between them. The CDR3 extends over 12 amino acids. The CDR3 DNA follows: TGTGCCGCCGCGGGTGCGGCGAATGAGCAGTTCTTC. This sequence encodes CAAAGAANEQFF.

Comments on this clone: The junction does not match germline at one end; this may be a read error. The J gene is TRBJ2-1, the V gene TRBV5-1, with D tentatively TRBD2 (6 bases). The CDR3 is 16 residues long. Germline values: CDR1 SGHRS, CDR2 YFSETQ. The DNA of the CDR3 is TGCGCCAGCAGCAGATCGGGACTTACCTCCGACAATGAGCAGTTCTTC. Translation gives CASSRSGLTSDNEQFF.